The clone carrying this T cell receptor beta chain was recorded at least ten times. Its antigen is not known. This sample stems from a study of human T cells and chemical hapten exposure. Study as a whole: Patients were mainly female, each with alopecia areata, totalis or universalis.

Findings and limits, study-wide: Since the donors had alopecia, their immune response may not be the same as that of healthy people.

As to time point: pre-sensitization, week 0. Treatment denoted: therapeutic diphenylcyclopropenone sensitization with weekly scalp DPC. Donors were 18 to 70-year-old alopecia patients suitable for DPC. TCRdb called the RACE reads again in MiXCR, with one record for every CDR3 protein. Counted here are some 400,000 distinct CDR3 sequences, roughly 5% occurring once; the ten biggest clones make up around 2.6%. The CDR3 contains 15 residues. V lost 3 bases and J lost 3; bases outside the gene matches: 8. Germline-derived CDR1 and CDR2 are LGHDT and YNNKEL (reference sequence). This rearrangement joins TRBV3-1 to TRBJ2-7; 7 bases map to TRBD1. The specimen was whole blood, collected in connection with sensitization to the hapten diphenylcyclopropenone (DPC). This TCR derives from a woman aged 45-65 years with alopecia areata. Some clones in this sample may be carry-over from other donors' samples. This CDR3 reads CASSQGTDRDYEQYF. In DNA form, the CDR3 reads TGTGCCAGCAGCCAGGGTACCGACAGGGACTACGAGCAGTACTTC.